This entry features one T cell receptor beta chain sequence. Its cognate antigen has yet to be identified. No per-base quality is available; no much larger clone lies one base away. The collaborating institutions used their own protocols to collect whole blood in K2EDTA tubes. Collaborator samples were shipped for TCRbeta analysis as frozen whole blood, isolated PBMCs, or DNA extracted from either sample type. V is clipped by 0 bases and J by 10 bases, and the sequence between their germline boundaries is 7 bases long. CDR1 and CDR2, per the germline V gene, are SGHTA and FQGTGA. The cysteine opens and the phenylalanine closes a CDR3 of 12 amino acids. Left in the record is the CDR3 DNA by itself, 36 bases read in frame from the first base. The record originates from a study of blood T cell repertoires in COVID-19 (dated by TCRdb to about 2020). Regarding the study in general: Collaborator samples came from the United States, Italy and Spain and covered acute and convalescent phases of COVID-19. A freely available public database, intended as a resource for researchers studying the immune response to SARS-CoV-2, is where the repertoires were released. The samples were drawn from two sources: the first 160 participants of the ongoing ImmuneRACE study, and 950 to 1,500 subjects contributed by 6 global collaborators. Where available, HLA class I and class II types were taken from metadata supplied by the sample provider and were not determined by assay-based typing. Sample metadata almost always included a de-identified subject ID, COVID-19 status, age in years and sex. The material from the prospective study consisted of cDNA or gDNA derived from T cells, B-cell-depleted T cells, or PBMCs. Subjects who had been exposed to COVID-19, were actively infected with it, or had recovered from it provided the deeply sampled blood TCRbeta repertoires that made up the dataset.

Paper-wide results and their limitations: How much clinical and demographic metadata was included differed by source and by participant, and the metadata was provided uncurated.

The immunoSEQ Assay, a bias-controlled multiplex PCR, was used to amplify TCRbeta CDR3 regions from genomic DNA. The original pipeline was this. The number of nucleated cells in each sample was estimated from the amplification of reference gene primers within the assay. Sequence reads were collapsed and filtered to measure the absolute abundance of every unique TCRbeta CDR3 rearrangement. Productive Simpson clonality was computed per sample as the square root of Simpson's diversity index over productive rearrangements. Drawn from immuneACCESS, this table holds only the in-frame rearrangements with V and J called that TCRdb kept. Clones are partly lost; checked studies trace under half to an unresolved V gene and leave the rest unexplained. For V, J and clone size, that table is used; D and trimming come from the DNA. In all, the sample holds approximately 64,000 clones, and around 84% of those were seen once. Roughly 0.83% of the sample goes to the ten largest clones.

The source material was peripheral blood. The origin of this receptor is a woman in her seventies with acute or convalescent COVID-19. The chain links TRBV7-3 with TRBJ2-1; TRBD2 is a weak D gene call, 5 bases matching. The DNA sequence is as follows: TGTGCCAGCAGCTTAACGGCTAGCGAGCAGTTCTTC. Translation gives CASSLTASEQFF.